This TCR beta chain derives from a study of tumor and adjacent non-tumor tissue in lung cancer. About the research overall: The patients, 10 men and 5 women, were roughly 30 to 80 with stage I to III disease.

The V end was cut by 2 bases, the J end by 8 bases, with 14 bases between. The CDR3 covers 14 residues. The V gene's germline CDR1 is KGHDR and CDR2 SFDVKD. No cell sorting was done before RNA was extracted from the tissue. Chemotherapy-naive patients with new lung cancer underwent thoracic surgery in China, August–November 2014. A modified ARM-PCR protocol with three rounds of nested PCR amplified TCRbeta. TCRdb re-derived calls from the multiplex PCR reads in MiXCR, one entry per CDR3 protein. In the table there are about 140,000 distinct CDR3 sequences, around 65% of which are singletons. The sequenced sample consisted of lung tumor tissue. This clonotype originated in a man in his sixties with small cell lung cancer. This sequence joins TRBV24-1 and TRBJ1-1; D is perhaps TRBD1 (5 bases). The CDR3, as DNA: TGTGCCACCAGTGATTCCCGGGGCAGGAAGGAAGCTTTCTTT. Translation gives CATSDSRGRKEAFF.